The 28 T cell receptor beta chains reported below all come from one sample, sequenced in a study of chemoradiotherapy in HPV16-positive cancers. Clones were sequenced by immunoSEQ multiplex PCR, and TCRdb holds only the in-frame ones, with some missing. The sample shows some 3,100 clones, about four fifths of them seen only once. Sample: tumor tissue, taken from a patient who underwent chemoradiotherapy. These receptors all come from a human donor with HPV-associated anogenital cancer.

This chain joins TRBV11-3 and TRBJ2-1, with unresolved D. Trimming stripped 6 bases from V and 0 bases from J, with 6 bases between. CDR3 length: 13 amino acids. Germline V gives CDR1 SGHNT, CDR2 YENEEA. This chain's CDR3 is CASSLSSYNEQFF. The CDR3 DNA sequence: TGTGCCAGCAGTTTGAGCTCCTACAATGAGCAGTTCTTC.

This chain links TRBV4-1 with TRBJ2-2, with TRBD2 as a possible D gene (6 bases). Trimming shortened V by 1 base and J by 1 base, and 10 bases separated the two germline ends. The CDR3 totals 16 residues. Germline loops: CDR1 MGHRA, CDR2 YSYEKL. CDR3 sequence reads: CASSQVAGRNTGELFF. In nucleotides, the CDR3 is TGCGCCAGCAGCCAAGTGGCGGGAAGGAACACCGGGGAGCTGTTTTTT.

J is TRBJ2-7 and V is TRBV5-1, with TRBD2 matching over 7 bases. The CDR3 sequence is 14 residues long. CDR1 is SGHRS and CDR2 is YFSETQ in the germline V gene. The trim removed 4 bases at V and 1 base at J, leaving 5 bases unmatched. In DNA, the CDR3 is TGCGCCAGCAGCGGGGGGGGACCGTCCTACGAGCAGTACTTC. Translated: CASSGGGPSYEQYF.

The CDR3 nucleotides are TGTGCCATCAGTGAGTCCACTAGCCCGGGAAGTAATGAGCAGTTCTTC. Its protein product is CAISESTSPGSNEQFF. This chain links TRBV10-3 with TRBJ2-1, with D possibly matching TRBD2 (6 bases). CDR3 length equals 16 residues. CDR1 and CDR2 from the germline V gene are ENHRY and SYGVKD. Trimming cost V 0 bases and J 7 bases, with 16 bases left between them.

The chain combines TRBV4-1 with TRBJ1-4; perhaps TRBD1 as D (5 bases). There are 16 residues in the CDR3. Germline V CDR1 and CDR2: MGHRA, YSYEKL. Trimming removed 1 base from V and 5 bases from J, with 14 bases in between. DNA for the CDR3: TGCGCCAGCAGCCAAGGACGGGGCCAGGAGAATGAAAAACTGTTTTTT. Translating it yields CASSQGRGQENEKLFF.

The sample holds one count of this clone. The chain recombines TRBV12-5 with TRBJ2-3; D might be TRBD2 (6 bases). CDR3 size: 12 residues. The V and J ends lost 6 bases and 4 bases respectively, with 8 bases between them. Germline CDR1 LGHNT, CDR2 FRNRAP. CDR3 sequence reads: CASGRDADTQYF. CDR3 in DNA: TGTGCTAGTGGGCGGGACGCAGATACGCAGTATTTT.

The chain uses TRBV27 and TRBJ1-4; no clear D. The germline CDR1 and CDR2 sequences are MNHEY and SMNVEV (reference sequence). The CDR3 is 15 residues long. Trimming cost V 2 bases and J 7 bases, with 14 bases left between them. Here the CDR3 reads CASSLLSGSIEKLFF. CDR3 DNA sequence: TGTGCCAGCAGTTTACTCTCCGGGAGCATTGAAAAACTGTTTTTT.

V is TRBV9 and J is TRBJ1-2, with 8 nucleotides matching TRBD1. With 0 bases clipped from V and 3 bases from J, the junction kept 4 bases outside the gene matches. Germline values: CDR1 SGDLS, CDR2 YYNGEE. The CDR3 contains 15 residues. This CDR3 reads CASSVAAGGHYGYTF. The CDR3, as DNA: TGTGCCAGCAGCGTAGCGGCAGGGGGCCACTATGGCTACACCTTC.

As concerns this clone: A junction end diverges from the germline sequence, so it may reflect a read error. The V gene is TRBV6-1, the J gene TRBJ2-7, with a weak D call TRBD2 (6 bases). The CDR3 has 15 residues. In germline, CDR1 is MNHNS, CDR2 SASEGT. CDR3 DNA sequence: TGTGCCAGCAGTGAAACTTCCGGGACTTCCTACAAGCAGTACTTC. This gives the protein CASSETSGTSYKQYF.

The chain uses TRBV6-5 and TRBJ2-5; D not certain. The CDR3 totals 14 residues. Germline CDR1 and CDR2: MNHEY and SVGAGI. With 0 bases removed from V and 1 base from J, the gap between germline ends came to 6 bases. Here the CDR3 DNA reads TGTGCCAGCAGTTACTCAGGGCCCCAAGAGACCCAGTACTTC. It translates to CASSYSGPQETQYF.

The chain is built from TRBV6-1 and TRBJ1-4; 9 bases are shared with TRBD1. CDR1 is MNHNS, CDR2 SASEGT, per germline. CDR3 length equals 14 residues. Trimming removed 7 bases from V and 10 bases from J; junction bases left unmatched: 10. CDR3 sequence reads: CASKLTGGIGKLFF. CDR3 in DNA: TGTGCCAGCAAGTTGACAGGGGGAATTGGAAAACTGTTTTTT.

The chain is built from TRBV5-5 and TRBJ2-5, with 7 bases aligning to TRBD2. The CDR3 consists of 15 residues. Germline trimming cut 7 bases from V and 0 bases from J; bases unmatched to any gene: 9. Germline CDR1 and CDR2: SGHKS and YYEKEE (reference sequence). The CDR3 here is CASAVGGMYQETQYF. CDR3 nucleotides: TGTGCCAGCGCCGTCGGGGGGATGTACCAAGAGACCCAGTACTTC.

This clone was counted between two and nine times. The chain is built from TRBV7-9 and TRBJ1-5; unclear D gene. The CDR3 length is 16 residues. V lost 5 bases and J 5 bases, leaving 19 bases between the germline ends. Germline values: CDR1 SEHNR, CDR2 FQNEAQ (reference sequence). The CDR3, as DNA: TGTGCCAGCAGCCGGGTTACAGATCTGAGGGATCAGCCCCAGCATTTT. This translates into CASSRVTDLRDQPQHF.

J is TRBJ1-1 and V is TRBV5-1; D uncertain. Trimming stripped 4 bases from V and 9 bases from J, with 22 bases between. The CDR3 contains 15 residues. Germline CDR1 SGHRS, CDR2 YFSETQ. DNA of the CDR3: TGCGCCAGCAGCGCCTCCCCCACCGGGCAAACTAAAGCTTTCTTT. It is translated as CASSASPTGQTKAFF.

The rearrangement joins TRBV2 to TRBJ1-2; a weak D match, TRBD1 (6 bases). The V end was cut by 7 bases, the J end by 3 bases, with 18 bases between. The CDR3 runs 15 residues. Germline V CDR1 and CDR2: SNHLY, FYNNEI. In nucleotides, the CDR3 is TGTGCCAGCACCGTCTCGACCGGACAGTACTATGGCTACACCTTC. Residues: CASTVSTGQYYGYTF.

This chain uses TRBV5-1 with TRBJ1-6; 9 positions agree with TRBD1. V lost 4 bases and J lost 8; bases outside the gene matches: 7. This CDR3 is 15 amino acids long. Per the germline V gene, CDR1 is SGHRS and CDR2 is YFSETQ. This CDR3 reads CASSMGQGSDSPLHF. The CDR3 DNA is TGCGCCAGCAGCATGGGACAGGGCTCCGATTCACCCCTCCACTTT.

V usage is TRBV5-1 and J usage is TRBJ2-1; possibly TRBD2 for D (6 bases). Germline-derived CDR1 and CDR2 are SGHRS and YFSETQ. V lost 4 bases and J 2 bases, leaving 19 bases between the germline ends. This CDR3 contains 17 residues. The chain's CDR3 is CASSGSAWEAAYNEQFF. Written as DNA, the CDR3 is TGCGCCAGCAGCGGTAGCGCCTGGGAGGCGGCCTACAATGAGCAGTTCTTC.

The V and J genes are TRBV6-5 and TRBJ2-7, with 11 bases fitting TRBD2. V lost 5 bases and J lost 5; bases outside the gene matches: 8. This CDR3 spans 15 amino acids. Per the germline V gene, CDR1 is MNHEY and CDR2 is SVGAGI. In DNA form, the CDR3 reads TGTGCCAGCAGTCCTGGGGCTAGCGGGAGGAACGAGCAGTACTTC. Translation gives CASSPGASGRNEQYF.

CDR3 residues: CASSAWGQGAGGYTF. CDR3 DNA: TGTGCCAGCAGTGCTTGGGGACAGGGGGCCGGGGGCTACACCTTC. This sequence joins TRBV2 and TRBJ1-2, with 12 nucleotides matching TRBD1. The CDR3 sequence is 15 residues long. The germline CDR1 and CDR2 sequences are SNHLY and FYNNEI. Unmatched junction bases numbered 8, after V lost 4 bases and J lost 8 bases. Full variable domain (remainder filled in from reference TRBV2 and TRBJ1-2): EPEVTQTPSHQVTQMGQEVILRCVPISNHLYFYWYRQILGQKVEFLVSFYNNEISEKSEIFDDQFSVERPDGSNFTLKIRSTKLEDSAMYFCASSAWGQGAGGYTFGSGTRLTVV.

With respect to this clone: Different DNA sequences within this sample yield the same CDR3. V and J are TRBV5-5 and TRBJ2-7; D assignment may be TRBD1 or TRBD2 (5 bases each). V gave up 1 base and J gave up 2 bases, with 7 bases separating them. CDR3 length: 13 amino acids. The V gene's germline CDR1 is SGHKS and CDR2 YYEKEE (reference sequence). The CDR3 is CASSLQGPYEQYF. The CDR3 nucleotides are TGTGCCAGCAGCTTGCAGGGACCCTACGAGCAGTACTTC.

The chain employs TRBV4-1 and TRBJ2-4, with 7 bases lining up with TRBD2. Germline CDR1 reads MGHRA; CDR2 reads YSYEKL. This CDR3 is 17 amino acids long. Trimming at V came to 5 bases and at J to 0 bases, leaving 10 bases not matched to a gene. CDR3 sequence: CASSGAGSLLAKNIQYF. The CDR3 DNA follows: TGCGCCAGCAGCGGAGCGGGAAGCCTCCTAGCCAAAAACATTCAGTACTTC.

This chain joins TRBV5-4 and TRBJ2-7, with D possibly TRBD2 on 5 matching bases. There are 13 residues in the CDR3. Trimming took 4 bases from V and 5 from J, leaving 13 bases between them. Germline V lookup: CDR1 SGHNT, CDR2 YYREEE (reference sequence). CDR3 nucleotides: TGTGCCAGCAGCCCCGAGGGAAGCAACGAGCAGTACTTC. Amino acid sequence: CASSPEGSNEQYF.

This sequence joins TRBV4-1 and TRBJ2-3; TRBD1 matches 7 bases. The CDR3 has 16 residues. CDR1 and CDR2 (germline): MGHRA, YSYEKL. J lost 2 bases, V lost 3 bases, and 8 bases had no gene match. CDR3 sequence (DNA): TGCGCCAGCAGCCAGGATAGGGGGCCCCTCACAGATACGCAGTATTTT. It is translated as CASSQDRGPLTDTQYF.

This clone was counted only a few times. The V gene is TRBV27, the J gene TRBJ1-5; D gene ambiguous. This CDR3 is built from 14 residues. Germline-derived CDR1 and CDR2 are MNHEY and SMNVEV (reference sequence). Trimming took 6 bases from V and 9 from J, leaving 18 bases between them. The CDR3 is CASSPGDGVGPQHF. CDR3 DNA: TGTGCCAGCAGCCCCGGAGACGGGGTCGGGCCCCAGCATTTT.

CDR3 in amino acids: CASSLRGLKGYTF. In DNA form, the CDR3 reads TGTGCCAGCAGTTTAAGGGGGCTAAAGGGCTACACCTTC. The rearrangement uses TRBV28 and TRBJ1-2, with TRBD1 matching over 7 bases. This CDR3 is built from 13 residues. With 2 bases clipped from V and 8 bases from J, the junction kept 5 bases outside the gene matches. Germline V lookup: CDR1 MDHEN, CDR2 SYDVKM.

V gene TRBV5-1 combines with J gene TRBJ1-6, with TRBD1 as a possible D gene (5 bases). The V gene's germline CDR1 is SGHRS and CDR2 YFSETQ. CDR3 length equals 15 residues. The V gene lost 4 bases and the J gene lost 8 bases, with 16 bases spanning the gap. The CDR3 sequence is CASSKEVMGDSPLHF. The CDR3 bases are TGCGCCAGCAGCAAGGAGGTTATGGGGGATTCACCCCTCCACTTT.

This clone was recorded only once. The chain employs TRBV30 and TRBJ1-6, with D unclear. CDR1 and CDR2 from the germline V gene are GTSNPN and SVGIG (reference sequence). The CDR3 is 10 residues long. The CDR3 DNA is TGTGCGGGCGGAGGTTCACCCCTCCACTTT. Its translation: CAGGGSPLHF.

Relative to its sample, this clone is large. This sequence joins TRBV5-1 and TRBJ1-6; TRBD1 matches at 8 bases. Germline assignment: CDR1 SGHRS and CDR2 YFSETQ. With 5 bases clipped from V and 11 bases from J, the junction kept 9 bases outside the gene matches. There are 14 residues in the CDR3. Here the CDR3 DNA reads TGCGCCAGCAGTCCTGGACAGGGTAGTGCACCCCTCCACTTT. This gives the protein CASSPGQGSAPLHF.